The 20 T cell receptor beta chains presented below share a single source sample, sequenced in a study of CD8+ T cells in alopecia areata (dated 2018 in TCRdb). The library was produced with the immunoSEQ multiplex PCR assay. RNA was extracted from all samples and reverse transcribed into cDNA as template for TCR sequencing. The immuneACCESS repertoire file appears here via TCRdb, limited to in-frame rearrangements. These files lack a portion of the clones; in checked studies, under half of the deficit traces to unresolved V genes, and the cause of the others is not known. Across this sample there are roughly 220,000 clones, with 35% to 45% seen only once. Of the sample, under 0.55% falls within the top ten clones. The treatment or condition label of this sample denotes: oral pan-JAK inhibitor, 5-10 mg twice daily. Sequences were derived from CD4+ T cells sorted from blood, sampled around week 30, from a patient treated with tofacitinib. The source is a human donor with alopecia areata.

The chain joins TRBV7-2 to TRBJ2-3, with unresolved D. This CDR3 region has 13 residues. Germline V gene sequence: CDR1 SGHTA, CDR2 FQGNSA. V was pared by 5 bases and J by 6 bases, with 12 bases between. DNA for the CDR3: TGTGCCAGCAGCCCGCCGGTAGAGGATACGCAGTATTTT. It yields the protein CASSPPVEDTQYF.

The chain uses TRBV5-4 and TRBJ1-2, with a tentative D call TRBD1 (5 bases). Trimming took 9 bases from V and 5 from J, leaving 26 bases between them. The germline V gene encodes CDR1 SGHNT and CDR2 YYREEE (reference sequence). The CDR3 covers 16 residues. CDR3 sequence: CATLPGGANRGYGYTF. In DNA form, the CDR3 reads TGTGCCACCCTCCCAGGTGGGGCTAATCGAGGGTATGGCTACACCTTC.

This clone was counted only a few times. The chain combines TRBV5-1 with TRBJ2-5; 9 positions match TRBD1. The CDR3 contains 15 residues. V trimming: 4 bases; J trimming: 1 base; junction bases outside the gene matches: 5. Germline-derived CDR1 and CDR2 are SGHRS and YFSETQ. The CDR3 region is CASSRPGQGQETQYF. In DNA, the CDR3 is TGCGCCAGCAGCCGTCCGGGACAGGGCCAAGAGACCCAGTACTTC.

Only a few counts were recorded for this clone. The rearrangement joins TRBV30 to TRBJ2-2; tentative D call: TRBD1 (6 bases). Germline V gene data show CDR1 as GTSNPN and CDR2 as SVGIG (reference sequence). The V end lost 4 bases, the J end lost 1 base, and 13 bases lay between the germline ends. This CDR3 region has 15 residues. The DNA of the CDR3 is TGTGCCTGGAAGGGTTTACAGGGGAACACCGGGGAGCTGTTTTTT. This translates into CAWKGLQGNTGELFF.

As DNA, the CDR3 is TGTGCCAGCAGCGCAGGACAGGGGTATTCCACTGAAGCTTTCTTT. Protein: CASSAGQGYSTEAFF. The chain links TRBV6-6 to TRBJ1-1; TRBD1 aligns across 9 bases. With 6 bases clipped from V and 4 bases from J, the junction kept 9 bases outside the gene matches. This CDR3 is built from 15 residues. CDR1 and CDR2 (germline): MNHNY, SVGAGI (reference sequence).

The sample holds a few counts of this clone. V usage is TRBV6-6 and J usage is TRBJ1-5; D not resolved. The CDR3 is 14 amino acids. Germline V gives CDR1 MNHNY, CDR2 SVGAGI (reference sequence). V was pared by 7 bases and J by 0 bases, with 10 bases between. The CDR3 DNA is TGTGCCAGCAAAAATCAAGTTAGCAATCAGCCCCAGCATTTT. It translates to CASKNQVSNQPQHF.

J is TRBJ2-7 and V is TRBV7-2, with D unclear. This CDR3 is built from 14 residues. V was shortened by 1 base and J by 3 bases, with 10 bases between the two germline ends. In germline, CDR1 is SGHTA, CDR2 FQGNSA. Here the CDR3 DNA reads TGTGCCAGCAGCTTAGTAGTCGGCAACTACGAGCAGTACTTC. This sequence encodes CASSLVVGNYEQYF.

The V gene is TRBV5-6, the J gene TRBJ1-6; no clear D. The V end lost 0 bases, the J end lost 0 bases, and 4 bases lay between the germline ends. From germline, CDR1 is SGHDT and CDR2 YYEEEE. The CDR3 is 15 amino acids. DNA of the CDR3: TGTGCCAGCAGCTTGGCCGGCTCCTATAATTCACCCCTCCACTTT. This encodes CASSLAGSYNSPLHF.

The J gene is TRBJ2-5, the V gene TRBV5-4, with 7 positions matching TRBD2. This CDR3 comprises 15 residues. With 4 bases clipped from V and 5 bases from J, the junction kept 11 bases outside the gene matches. Germline-derived CDR1 and CDR2 are SGHNT and YYREEE (reference sequence). The CDR3 DNA reads as TGTGCCAGCAGCGGGACGGGCGGGAGCCGGGAGACCCAGTACTTC. Translated: CASSGTGGSRETQYF. The variable domain in full, with the rest retrieved from reference TRBV5-4 and TRBJ2-5, is ETGVTQSPTHLIKTRGQQVTLRCSSQSGHNTVSWYQQALGQGPQFIFQYYREEENGRGNFPPRFSGLQFPNYSSELNVNALELDDSALYLCASSGTGGSRETQYFGPGTRLLVL.

In its sample, this clone was seen a few times. The CDR3: CASSRAGPYNEQFF. The CDR3 DNA sequence: TGTGCCAGCAGCCGAGCGGGACCCTACAATGAGCAGTTCTTC. This chain uses TRBV9 with TRBJ2-1; 7 bases match TRBD2. Unmatched junction bases numbered 3, after V lost 4 bases and J lost 2 bases. This CDR3 is 14 amino acids long. Germline CDR1 is SGDLS and CDR2 is YYNGEE.

V gene TRBV19 combines with J gene TRBJ2-1; D tentatively reads TRBD1 or TRBD2 (6 bases each). CDR3 length: 12 amino acids. CDR1 is LNHDA, CDR2 SQIVND, per germline (reference sequence). V gave up 3 bases and J gave up 12 bases, with 12 bases separating them. DNA of the CDR3: TGTGCCAGTAGTATCCCACAGGGAGGGCAGTTCTTC. Amino acid sequence: CASSIPQGGQFF.

The J gene is TRBJ2-1, the V gene TRBV30; D perhaps matches TRBD1 (6 bases). Trimming left V 4 bases short and J 9 bases short, with 13 bases between. Germline V gene sequence: CDR1 GTSNPN, CDR2 SVGIG (reference sequence). This CDR3 comprises 12 residues. CDR3 sequence (DNA): TGTGCCTGGATTGAGGGGGTTGGTGAGCAGTTCTTC. Encoded protein: CAWIEGVGEQFF.

Only a few counts were recorded for this clone. V gene TRBV18 combines with J gene TRBJ2-1; D assignment may be TRBD1 or TRBD2 (5 bases each). The germline gives CDR1 KGHSH, CDR2 LQKENI. This CDR3 contains 15 residues. Trimming left V 6 bases short and J 3 bases short, with 15 bases between. The CDR3 sequence: CASSPGADLYNEQFF. CDR3 in DNA: TGTGCCAGCTCCCCCGGGGCAGACCTCTACAATGAGCAGTTCTTC. The full variable domain, rest sourced from reference TRBV18 and TRBJ2-1, is NAGVMQNPRHLVRRRGQEARLRCSPMKGHSHVYWYRQLPEEGLKFMVYLQKENIIDESGMPKERFSAEFPKEGPSILRIQQVVRGDSAAYFCASSPGADLYNEQFFGPGTRLTVL.

The V and J genes are TRBV6-1 and TRBJ1-4, with 8 bases aligning to TRBD1. The CDR3 consists of 14 residues. V gave up 4 bases and J gave up 8 bases; unmatched junction bases: 6. The V gene's germline CDR1 is MNHNS and CDR2 SASEGT. DNA of the CDR3: TGTGCCAGCAGTGGGCAGGGACAGGAAGAAAAACTGTTTTTT. Protein sequence: CASSGQGQEEKLFF.

J is TRBJ2-7 and V is TRBV7-6; D is possibly TRBD2 (6 bases). V was pared by 4 bases and J by 12 bases, with 13 bases between. Per germline, CDR1 SGHVS and CDR2 FNYEAQ. There are 11 residues in the CDR3. CDR3 loop: CASSSGTAMYF. DNA of the CDR3: TGTGCCAGCAGCTCCGGGACTGCTATGTACTTC.

This rearrangement joins TRBV27 to TRBJ2-5; 7 nucleotides align to TRBD2. This CDR3 contains 16 residues. Trimming took 8 bases from V and 9 from J; bases not matched to a gene: 21. Per germline, CDR1 MNHEY and CDR2 SMNVEV (reference sequence). The CDR3 reads CASASSTGGLRGPQYF. The CDR3 DNA sequence: TGTGCCAGCGCGTCTTCAACGGGAGGCCTCCGAGGGCCCCAGTACTTC.

The J gene is TRBJ2-7, the V gene TRBV18; tentatively, D is TRBD1 or TRBD2 (6 bases each). V shed 6 bases and J shed 6 bases, with 18 bases lying between them. CDR3 size: 14 residues. Germline V lookup: CDR1 KGHSH, CDR2 LQKENI. The CDR3 loop reads CASSSQGWGGEQYF. CDR3 sequence (DNA): TGTGCCAGCTCGTCACAGGGCTGGGGAGGCGAGCAGTACTTC. The full variable domain, with the rest looked up from reference TRBV18 and TRBJ2-7, is NAGVMQNPRHLVRRRGQEARLRCSPMKGHSHVYWYRQLPEEGLKFMVYLQKENIIDESGMPKERFSAEFPKEGPSILRIQQVVRGDSAAYFCASSSQGWGGEQYFGPGTRLTVT.

The chain uses TRBV27 and TRBJ1-5; no reliable D call. The germline V and J ends were trimmed by 2 bases and 3 bases, with 5 bases remaining between them. This CDR3 comprises 13 residues. Germline-derived CDR1 and CDR2 are MNHEY and SMNVEV (reference sequence). This chain's CDR3 is CASSLELNQPQHF. CDR3 in DNA: TGTGCCAGCAGTTTAGAACTCAATCAGCCCCAGCATTTT.

This clone was recorded once. This sequence joins TRBV9 and TRBJ1-2, with unresolved D. V gave up 3 bases and J gave up 0 bases, with 15 bases separating them. The CDR3 consists of 16 residues. Germline V CDR1 and CDR2: SGDLS, YYNGEE. In DNA form, the CDR3 reads TGTGCCAGCAGCGCCATAGGCAGAGATGCTAACTATGGCTACACCTTC. It yields the protein CASSAIGRDANYGYTF.

This clone was counted between two and nine times. The chain has TRBV5-1 and TRBJ1-6; TRBD1 matches at 7 bases. The V and J ends lost 4 bases and 10 bases, in that order; junction bases with no gene match: 14. CDR3 length equals 16 residues. Germline V lookup: CDR1 SGHRS, CDR2 YFSETQ. DNA for the CDR3: TGCGCCAGCAGCCCCACGGGAGGGGGCCGGGAGTCACCCCTCCACTTT. Translated, it gives CASSPTGGGRESPLHF. The full variable domain, with the rest looked up from reference TRBV5-1 and TRBJ1-6, is KAGVTQTPRYLIKTRGQQVTLSCSPISGHRSVSWYQQTPGQGLQFLFEYFSETQRNKGNFPGRFSGRQFSNSRSEMNVSTLELGDSALYLCASSPTGGGRESPLHFGNGTRLTVT.